This T cell receptor beta chain was sequenced during a study of T cells in women clearing cervical HPV infection. Study summary: Case blood was drawn when the lesion was first found; control blood after infection became undetectable.

Concerning this clone itself: Its antigen is unknown. The sequenced fragment ends 3 residues before the CDR3 boundary, so the rest is inferred from the germline J gene.

V was pared by 0 bases and J by 4 bases, with 9 bases between. The CDR3 length is 14 residues. Germline CDR1 is SGHTA and CDR2 is FQGNSA. Using immunoSEQ multiplex PCR, the repertoire was profiled, and TCRdb retains in-frame clones only, with some absent. The sample holds about 20,000 clones. Study conclusions and caveats: A classifier using richness and V gene abundances reached an AUC of over 0.75.

The chain carries TRBV7-2 and TRBJ1-2; D not resolved. This receptor was taken from a woman between 18 and 75 years old with a cervical HPV16 infection that either progressed to CIN3+ or cleared (not recorded which). Sample: blood buffy coat. CDR3 bases read: TGTGCCAGCAGCTTAGCAGGGTCCCTCTATGGC. Translation gives CASSLAGSLYG. The entire CDR3 is CASSLAGSLYGYTF.